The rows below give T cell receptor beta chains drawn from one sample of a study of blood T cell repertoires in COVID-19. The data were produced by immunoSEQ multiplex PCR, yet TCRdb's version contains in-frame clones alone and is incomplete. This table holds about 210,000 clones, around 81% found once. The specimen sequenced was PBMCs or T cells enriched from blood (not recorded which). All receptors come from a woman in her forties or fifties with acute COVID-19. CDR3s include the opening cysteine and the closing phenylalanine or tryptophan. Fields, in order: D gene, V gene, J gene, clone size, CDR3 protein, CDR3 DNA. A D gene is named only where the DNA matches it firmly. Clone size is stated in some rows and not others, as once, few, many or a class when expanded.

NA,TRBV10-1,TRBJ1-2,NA,CASRRNYGYTF,TGCGCCAGCAGGCGAAACTATGGCTACACCTTC
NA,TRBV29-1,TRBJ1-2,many,CSVESANYGYTF,TGCAGCGTTGAATCAGCTAACTATGGCTACACCTTC
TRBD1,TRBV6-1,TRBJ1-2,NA,CASSEGQGRLDYGYTF,TGTGCCAGCAGTGAAGGACAGGGGAGATTGGACTATGGCTACACCTTC
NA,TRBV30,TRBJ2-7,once,CAWWDTYEQYF,TGTGCCTGGTGGGACACCTACGAGCAGTACTTC
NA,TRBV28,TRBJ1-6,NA,CASSPPGNSPLHF,TGTGCCAGCAGCCCCCCCGGGAATTCACCCCTCCACTTT
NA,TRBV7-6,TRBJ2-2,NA,CASSLGWQGLGTGELFF,TGTGCCAGCAGCTTAGGGTGGCAGGGGTTGGGCACCGGGGAGCTGTTTTTT
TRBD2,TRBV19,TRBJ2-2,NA,CASSVLTSGGAGELFF,TGTGCCAGTAGTGTATTGACTAGCGGGGGAGCCGGGGAGCTGTTTTTT
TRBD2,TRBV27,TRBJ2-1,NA,CASSLGTSGMPYNEQFF,TGTGCCAGCAGTTTAGGCACTAGCGGGATGCCGTACAATGAGCAGTTCTTC
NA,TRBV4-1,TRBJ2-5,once,CASSQGPGIQETQYF,TGCGCCAGCAGCCAAGGCCCGGGTATACAAGAGACCCAGTACTTC
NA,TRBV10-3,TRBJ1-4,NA,CATSGQDITTNEKLFF,TGTGCCACCTCAGGCCAGGACATAACAACTAATGAAAAACTGTTTTTT
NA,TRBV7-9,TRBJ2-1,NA,CASRAYIEVLNETYNEQFF,TGTGCCAGCAGGGCTTATATCGAGGTGTTGAACGAAACCTACAATGAGCAGTTCTTC
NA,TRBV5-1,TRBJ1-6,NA,CASSLGEQGFAGSPLHF,TGCGCCAGCAGCTTGGGCGAACAGGGTTTCGCAGGCTCACCCCTCCACTTT
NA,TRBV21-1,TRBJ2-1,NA,CASRGAYNEQFF,TGTGCCAGCCGGGGGGCATACAATGAGCAGTTCTTC
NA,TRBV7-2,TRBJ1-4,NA,CASSLGRERELFF,TGTGCCAGCAGCTTGGGGAGGGAAAGGGAACTGTTTTTT
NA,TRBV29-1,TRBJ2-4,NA,CSVEERRGNIQYF,TGCAGCGTTGAGGAGCGGAGGGGAAACATTCAGTACTTC
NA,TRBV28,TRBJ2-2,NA,CASSLLGRVERSGRPNTGELFF,TGTGCCAGCAGTTTATTAGGACGGGTGGAGAGAAGCGGGCGCCCGAACACCGGGGAGCTGTTTTTT
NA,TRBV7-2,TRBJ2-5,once,CASSFRPGETQYF,TGTGCCAGCAGCTTTCGGCCGGGGGAGACCCAGTACTTC
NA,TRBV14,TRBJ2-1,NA,CASSHSGEQFF,TGTGCCAGCAGCCATTCGGGTGAGCAGTTCTTC
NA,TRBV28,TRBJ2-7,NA,CASASRRSNYEQYF,TGTGCCAGCGCCTCCAGGCGCTCCAACTACGAGCAGTACTTC
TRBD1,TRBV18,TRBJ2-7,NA,CASSRGQESYEQYF,TGTGCCAGCTCACGGGGACAGGAGTCCTACGAGCAGTACTTC
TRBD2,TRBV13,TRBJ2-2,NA,CASRRGGTSGVANTGELFF,TGTGCCAGCAGGCGCGGAGGGACTAGCGGGGTCGCGAACACCGGGGAGCTGTTTTTT
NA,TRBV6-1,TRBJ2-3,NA,CASSEVGGPDTQYF,TGTGCCAGCAGTGAAGTCGGGGGACCAGATACGCAGTATTTT
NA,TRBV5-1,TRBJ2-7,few,CASSFSDSSYEQYF,TGCGCCAGCAGCTTCTCGGACAGCTCCTACGAGCAGTACTTC
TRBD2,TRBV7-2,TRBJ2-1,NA,CASSGRGLAGGTYNEQFF,TGTGCCAGCAGCGGCCGGGGACTAGCGGGGGGAACCTACAATGAGCAGTTCTTC
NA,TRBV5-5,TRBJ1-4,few,CASSLTGTNEKLFF,TGTGCCAGCAGCTTGACAGGGACTAATGAAAAACTGTTTTTT
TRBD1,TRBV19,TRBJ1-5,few,CASLQGATSNQPQHF,TGTGCCAGTCTTCAGGGGGCGACGAGCAATCAGCCCCAGCATTTT
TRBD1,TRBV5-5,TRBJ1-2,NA,CASGRTGRDGYTF,TGTGCCAGCGGCCGGACAGGGAGAGATGGCTACACCTTC
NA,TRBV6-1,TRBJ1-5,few,CASSEQSGGNQPQHF,TGTGCCAGCAGTGAACAATCGGGTGGCAATCAGCCCCAGCATTTT
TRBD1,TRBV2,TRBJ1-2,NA,CASSVGRSGQGAYGYTF,TGTGCCAGCAGTGTAGGAAGGTCGGGTCAGGGGGCTTATGGCTACACCTTC
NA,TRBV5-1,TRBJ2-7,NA,CASSFSSPGYEQYF,TGCGCCAGCAGCTTCTCCAGTCCAGGCTACGAGCAGTACTTC
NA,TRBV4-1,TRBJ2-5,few,CASSQVNLGFLGGETQYF,TGCGCCAGCAGCCAAGTTAATCTTGGCTTTCTGGGGGGAGAGACCCAGTACTTC
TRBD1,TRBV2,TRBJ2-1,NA,CASSGSAGGNNEQFF,TGTGCCAGCAGTGGTTCGGCAGGGGGTAACAATGAGCAGTTCTTC
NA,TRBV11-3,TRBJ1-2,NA,CASSPEPNYGYTF,TGTGCCAGCAGCCCTGAGCCGAACTATGGCTACACCTTC
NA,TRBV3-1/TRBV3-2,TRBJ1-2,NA,CASSQPGKEGYTF,TGTGCCAGCAGCCAACCGGGTAAGGAAGGCTACACCTTC
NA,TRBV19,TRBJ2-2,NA,CASSTATSGTGELFF,TGTGCCAGTAGTACCGCGACCTCAGGGACCGGGGAGCTGTTTTTT
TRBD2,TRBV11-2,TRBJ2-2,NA,CASSSPSGGRNTGELFF,TGTGCCAGCAGCTCACCGAGCGGGGGGCGAAACACCGGGGAGCTGTTTTTT
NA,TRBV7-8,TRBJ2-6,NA,CASSLPRTVIRSQGANVLTF,TGTGCCAGCAGCTTACCCCGGACAGTTATTCGCTCGCAGGGGGCCAACGTCCTGACTTTC
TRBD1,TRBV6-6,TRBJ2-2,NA,CASSRDRRTGELFF,TGTGCCAGCAGTCGGGACAGGCGCACCGGGGAGCTGTTTTTT
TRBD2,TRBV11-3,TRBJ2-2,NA,CASSLEASGGAAGELFF,TGTGCCAGCAGCTTAGAGGCTAGCGGGGGGGCTGCCGGGGAGCTGTTTTTT
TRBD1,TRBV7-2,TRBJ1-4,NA,CASTLDRGSEKLFF,TGTGCCAGCACCTTGGACAGGGGGAGTGAAAAACTGTTTTTT
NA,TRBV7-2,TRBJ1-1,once,CASSFTGNTEAFF,TGTGCCAGCAGCTTCACAGGGAACACTGAAGCTTTCTTT
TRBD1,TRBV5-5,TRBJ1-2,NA,CASSLLRGTVYGYTF,TGTGCCAGCAGCTTGTTGAGGGGGACAGTCTATGGCTACACCTTC
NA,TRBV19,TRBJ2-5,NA,CASSIANRETQYF,TGTGCCAGTAGTATAGCCAACAGGGAGACCCAGTACTTC
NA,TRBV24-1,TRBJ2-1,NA,CATSDLPQAGNEQFF,TGTGCCACCAGTGATTTGCCGCAGGCTGGCAATGAGCAGTTCTTC
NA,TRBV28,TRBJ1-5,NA,CASIKEETLNQPQHF,TGTGCCAGCATTAAAGAGGAGACTCTAAATCAGCCCCAGCATTTT
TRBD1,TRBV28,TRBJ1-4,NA,CATYDRADEKLFF,TGTGCCACCTATGACAGGGCAGATGAAAAACTGTTTTTT
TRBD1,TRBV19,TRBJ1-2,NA,CASSIQWTGGPEGYTF,TGTGCCAGTAGTATACAGTGGACAGGGGGCCCGGAGGGCTACACCTTC
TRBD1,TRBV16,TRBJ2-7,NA,CASSPNWTGPNEQYF,TGTGCCAGCAGCCCCAACTGGACAGGGCCAAACGAGCAGTACTTC
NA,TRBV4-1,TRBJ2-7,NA,CASSQEQYGGEQYF,TGCGCCAGCAGCCAAGAGCAGTACGGGGGCGAGCAGTACTTC
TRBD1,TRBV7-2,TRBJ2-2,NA,CASSLDSGGTGELFF,TGTGCCAGCAGCTTAGATTCAGGGGGTACCGGGGAGCTGTTTTTT
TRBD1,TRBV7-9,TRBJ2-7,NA,CASSLASGQGILYEQYF,TGTGCCAGCAGCTTAGCGTCGGGACAGGGAATACTGTACGAGCAGTACTTC
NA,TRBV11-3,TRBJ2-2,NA,CASSLEAGGNTGELFF,TGTGCCAGCAGCTTAGAAGCAGGTGGCAACACCGGGGAGCTGTTTTTT
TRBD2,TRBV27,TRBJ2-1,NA,CASSGLAGGHNEQFF,TGTGCCAGCAGTGGACTAGCGGGAGGCCACAATGAGCAGTTCTTC
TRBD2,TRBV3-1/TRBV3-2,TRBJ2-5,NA,CASSQEGLAGKTQYF,TGTGCCAGCAGCCAAGAGGGACTAGCTGGGAAGACCCAGTACTTC